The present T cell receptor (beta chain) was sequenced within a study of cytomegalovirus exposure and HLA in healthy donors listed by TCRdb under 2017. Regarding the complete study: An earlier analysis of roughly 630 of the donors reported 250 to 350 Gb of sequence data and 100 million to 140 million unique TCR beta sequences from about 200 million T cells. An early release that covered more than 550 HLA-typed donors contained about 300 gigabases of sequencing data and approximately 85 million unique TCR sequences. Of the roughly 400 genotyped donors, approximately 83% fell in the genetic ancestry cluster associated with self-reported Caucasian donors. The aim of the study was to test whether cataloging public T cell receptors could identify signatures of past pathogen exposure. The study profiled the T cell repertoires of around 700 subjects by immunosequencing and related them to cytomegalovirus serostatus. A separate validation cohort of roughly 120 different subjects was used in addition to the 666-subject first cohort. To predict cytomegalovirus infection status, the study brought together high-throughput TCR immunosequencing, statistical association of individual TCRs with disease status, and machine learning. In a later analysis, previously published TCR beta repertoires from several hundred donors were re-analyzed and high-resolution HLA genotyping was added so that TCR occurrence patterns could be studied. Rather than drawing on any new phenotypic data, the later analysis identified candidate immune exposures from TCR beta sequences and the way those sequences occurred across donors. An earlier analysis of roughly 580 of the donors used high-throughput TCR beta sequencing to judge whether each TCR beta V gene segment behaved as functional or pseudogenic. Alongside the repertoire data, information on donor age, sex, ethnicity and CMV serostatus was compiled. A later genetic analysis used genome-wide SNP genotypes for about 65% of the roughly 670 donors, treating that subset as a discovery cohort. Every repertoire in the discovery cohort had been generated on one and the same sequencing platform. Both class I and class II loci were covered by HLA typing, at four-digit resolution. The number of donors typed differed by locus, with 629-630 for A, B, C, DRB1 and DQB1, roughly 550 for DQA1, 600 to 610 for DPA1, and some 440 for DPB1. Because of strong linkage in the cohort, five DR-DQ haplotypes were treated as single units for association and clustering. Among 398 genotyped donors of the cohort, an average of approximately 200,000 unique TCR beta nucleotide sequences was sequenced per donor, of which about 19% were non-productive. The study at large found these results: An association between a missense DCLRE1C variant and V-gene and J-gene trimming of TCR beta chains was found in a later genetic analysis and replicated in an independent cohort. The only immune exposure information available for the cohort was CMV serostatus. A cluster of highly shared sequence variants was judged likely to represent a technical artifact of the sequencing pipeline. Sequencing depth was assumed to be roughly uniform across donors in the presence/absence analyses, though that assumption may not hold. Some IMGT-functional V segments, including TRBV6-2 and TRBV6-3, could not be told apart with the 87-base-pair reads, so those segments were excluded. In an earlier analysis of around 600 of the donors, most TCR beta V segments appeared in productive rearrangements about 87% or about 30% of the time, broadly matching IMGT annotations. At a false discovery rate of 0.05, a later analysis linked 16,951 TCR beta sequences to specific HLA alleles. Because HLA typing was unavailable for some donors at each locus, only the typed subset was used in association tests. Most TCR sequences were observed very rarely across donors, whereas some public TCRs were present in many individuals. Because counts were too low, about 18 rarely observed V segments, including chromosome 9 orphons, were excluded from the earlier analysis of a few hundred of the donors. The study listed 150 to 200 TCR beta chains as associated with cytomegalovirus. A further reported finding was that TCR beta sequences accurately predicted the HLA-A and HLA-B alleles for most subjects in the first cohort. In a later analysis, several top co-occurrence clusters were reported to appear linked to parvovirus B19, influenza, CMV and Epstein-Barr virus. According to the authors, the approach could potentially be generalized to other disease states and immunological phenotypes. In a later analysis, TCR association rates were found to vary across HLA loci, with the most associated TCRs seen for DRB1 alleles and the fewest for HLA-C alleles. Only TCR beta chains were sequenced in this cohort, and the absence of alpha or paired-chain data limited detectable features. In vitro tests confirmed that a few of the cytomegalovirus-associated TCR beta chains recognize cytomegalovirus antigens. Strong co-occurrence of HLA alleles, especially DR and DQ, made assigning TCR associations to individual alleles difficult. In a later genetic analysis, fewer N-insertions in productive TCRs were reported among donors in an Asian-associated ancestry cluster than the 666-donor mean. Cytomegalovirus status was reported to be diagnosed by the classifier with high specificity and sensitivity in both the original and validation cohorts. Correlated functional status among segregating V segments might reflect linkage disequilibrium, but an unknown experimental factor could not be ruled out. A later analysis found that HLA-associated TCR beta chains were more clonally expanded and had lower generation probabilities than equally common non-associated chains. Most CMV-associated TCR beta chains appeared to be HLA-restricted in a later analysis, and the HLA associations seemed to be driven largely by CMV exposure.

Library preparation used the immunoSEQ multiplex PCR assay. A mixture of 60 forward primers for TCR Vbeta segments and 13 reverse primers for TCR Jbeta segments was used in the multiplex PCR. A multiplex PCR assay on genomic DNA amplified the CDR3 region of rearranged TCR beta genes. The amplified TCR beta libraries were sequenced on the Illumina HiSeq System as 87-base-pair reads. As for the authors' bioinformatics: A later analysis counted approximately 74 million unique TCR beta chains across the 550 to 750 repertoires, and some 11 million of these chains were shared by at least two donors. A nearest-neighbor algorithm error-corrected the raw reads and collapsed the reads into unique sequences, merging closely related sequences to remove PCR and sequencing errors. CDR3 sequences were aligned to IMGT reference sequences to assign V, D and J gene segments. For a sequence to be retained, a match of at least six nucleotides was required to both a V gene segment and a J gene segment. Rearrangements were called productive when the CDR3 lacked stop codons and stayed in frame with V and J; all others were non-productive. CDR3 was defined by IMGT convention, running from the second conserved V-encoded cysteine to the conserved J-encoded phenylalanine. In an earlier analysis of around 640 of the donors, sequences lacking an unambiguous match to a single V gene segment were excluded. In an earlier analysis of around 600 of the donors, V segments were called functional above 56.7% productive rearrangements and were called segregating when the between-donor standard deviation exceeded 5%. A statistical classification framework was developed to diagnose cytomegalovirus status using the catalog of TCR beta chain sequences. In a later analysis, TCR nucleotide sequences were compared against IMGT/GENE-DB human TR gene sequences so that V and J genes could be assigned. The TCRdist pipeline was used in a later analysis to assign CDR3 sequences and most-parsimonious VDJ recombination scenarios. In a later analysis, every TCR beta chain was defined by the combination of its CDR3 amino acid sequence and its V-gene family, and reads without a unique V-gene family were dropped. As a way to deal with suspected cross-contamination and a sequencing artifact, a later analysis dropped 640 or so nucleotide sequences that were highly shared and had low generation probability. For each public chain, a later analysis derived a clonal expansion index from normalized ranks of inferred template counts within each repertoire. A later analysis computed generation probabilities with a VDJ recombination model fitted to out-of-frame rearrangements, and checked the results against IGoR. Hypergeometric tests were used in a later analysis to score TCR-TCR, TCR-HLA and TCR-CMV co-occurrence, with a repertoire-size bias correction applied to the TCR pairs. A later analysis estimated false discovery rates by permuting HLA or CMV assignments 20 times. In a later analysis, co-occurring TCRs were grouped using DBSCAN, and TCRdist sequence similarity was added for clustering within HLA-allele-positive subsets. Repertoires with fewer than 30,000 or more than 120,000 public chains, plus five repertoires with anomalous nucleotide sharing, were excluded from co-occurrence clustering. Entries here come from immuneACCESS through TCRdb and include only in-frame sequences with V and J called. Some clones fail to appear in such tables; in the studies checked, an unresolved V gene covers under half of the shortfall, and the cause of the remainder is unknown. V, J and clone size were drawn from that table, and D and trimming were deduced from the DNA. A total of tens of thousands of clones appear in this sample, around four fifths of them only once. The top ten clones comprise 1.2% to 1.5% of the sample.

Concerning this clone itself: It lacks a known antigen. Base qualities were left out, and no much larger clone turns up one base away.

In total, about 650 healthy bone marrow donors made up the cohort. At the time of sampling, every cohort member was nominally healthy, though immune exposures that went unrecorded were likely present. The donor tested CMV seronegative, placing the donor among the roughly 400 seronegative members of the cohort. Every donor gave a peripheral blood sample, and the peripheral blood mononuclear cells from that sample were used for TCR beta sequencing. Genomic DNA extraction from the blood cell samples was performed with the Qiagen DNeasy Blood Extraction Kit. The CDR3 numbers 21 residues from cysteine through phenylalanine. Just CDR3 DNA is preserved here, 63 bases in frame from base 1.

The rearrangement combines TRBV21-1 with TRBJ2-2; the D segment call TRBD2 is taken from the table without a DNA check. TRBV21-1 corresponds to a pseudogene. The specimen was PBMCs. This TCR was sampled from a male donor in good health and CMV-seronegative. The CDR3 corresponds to CASSKEPTLETSGGNTGELFF. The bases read TGTGCCAGCAGCAAAGAGCCCACCCTCGAGACTAGCGGGGGGAACACCGGGGAGCTGTTTTTT.